A single sample gave rise to the 17 T cell receptor beta chains below, sequenced in a study of blood T cell repertoires in COVID-19. Assay used: immunoSEQ multiplex PCR; TCRdb lists only in-frame clones, some missing. Counted here are 100,000 to 150,000 clones, approximately 90% occurring once; the ten biggest clones make up roughly 1.2%. The sample taken for sequencing was peripheral blood. The receptors originated from a woman aged 80 or over with acute or convalescent COVID-19.

The chain employs TRBV21-1 and TRBJ1-2; TRBD1, the table's D call, was not compared with the DNA. TRBV21-1 represents a pseudogene. The CDR3 runs 19 residues. The CDR3 DNA sequence: TGTGCCAGCAGCAAAAAACCGGGACAGGGAAGGAGGACTAACTATGGCTACACCTTC. It translates to CASSKKPGQGRRTNYGYTF.

In its sample, this clone was seen once. The chain carries TRBV28 and TRBJ2-7, with 7 bases matching TRBD1. J was trimmed by 3 bases and V by 6 bases; bases with no gene match: 8. Germline loops: CDR1 MDHEN, CDR2 SYDVKM. CDR3 length equals 14 residues. The CDR3 region has the DNA TGTGCCAGCAGCGAAATACCAGGGGGCTACGAGCAGTACTTC. The encoded protein is CASSEIPGGYEQYF.

The chain recombines TRBV18 with TRBJ2-7, with D maybe TRBD2 (6 bases). This CDR3 has 12 residues. V was pared by 4 bases and J by 6 bases, with 10 bases between. Germline values: CDR1 KGHSH, CDR2 LQKENI. CDR3 residues: CASSLAAREQYF. The CDR3 DNA reads TGTGCCAGCTCACTAGCGGCACGCGAGCAGTACTTC.

This clone was recorded only once. The chain couples TRBV18 to TRBJ1-6; 10 bases fit TRBD1. Trimming cost V 3 bases and J 10 bases; bases outside gene matches: 6. Germline CDR1 is KGHSH and CDR2 is LQKENI. The CDR3 runs to 15 residues. The CDR3, as DNA: TGTGCCAGCTCACCTTACGGGACAGGGGCCTCACCCCTCCACTTT. It encodes CASSPYGTGASPLHF. Variable domain in full (rest from reference TRBV18 and TRBJ1-6): NAGVMQNPRHLVRRRGQEARLRCSPMKGHSHVYWYRQLPEEGLKFMVYLQKENIIDESGMPKERFSAEFPKEGPSILRIQQVVRGDSAAYFCASSPYGTGASPLHFGNGTRLTVT.

The V gene is TRBV7-2, the J gene TRBJ2-7, with 14 bases that match TRBD2. Germline lookup yields CDR1 SGHTA and CDR2 FQGNSA. V trimming: 3 bases; J trimming: 2 bases; junction bases outside the gene matches: 3. CDR3 length equals 16 residues. CDR3 sequence (DNA): TGTGCCAGCAGCTTGACTAGCGGGGGGGCAACCTACGAGCAGTACTTC. Its translation is CASSLTSGGATYEQYF.

V and J are TRBV5-4 and TRBJ2-7; 10 bases agree with TRBD1. The CDR3 consists of 16 residues. The germline V gene has CDR1 SGHNT and CDR2 YYREEE (reference sequence). Trimming at V came to 0 bases and at J to 7 bases, leaving 10 bases not matched to a gene. CDR3 sequence reads: CASSLDPRDRGKEQYF. The CDR3 nucleotides are TGTGCCAGCAGCTTGGACCCCCGGGACAGGGGTAAGGAGCAGTACTTC.

The V gene is TRBV18, the J gene TRBJ1-2, with a possible D match to TRBD1 (6 bases). CDR1 is KGHSH and CDR2 is LQKENI in the germline V gene. V lost 3 bases and J lost 0, with 11 bases in between. The CDR3 length is 15 residues. The CDR3 bases are TGTGCCAGCTCACCCCTGAGACAGGCTAACTATGGCTACACCTTC. This codes for CASSPLRQANYGYTF. The whole variable domain, remainder taken from reference TRBV18 and TRBJ1-2, is NAGVMQNPRHLVRRRGQEARLRCSPMKGHSHVYWYRQLPEEGLKFMVYLQKENIIDESGMPKERFSAEFPKEGPSILRIQQVVRGDSAAYFCASSPLRQANYGYTFGSGTRLTVV.

The chain recombines TRBV3-1 (or the pseudogene TRBV3-2) with TRBJ2-2; D unresolved. Trimming shortened V by 3 bases and J by 3 bases, and 8 bases separated the two germline ends. Germline-derived CDR1 and CDR2 are LGHDT and YNNKEL (reference sequence). The CDR3 spans 14 residues. The CDR3 DNA is TGTGCCAGCAGCCAGTGGCAGGACACCGGGGAGCTGTTTTTT. Translating it yields CASSQWQDTGELFF.

The chain couples TRBV28 to TRBJ2-1; D ambiguous. The CDR3 is made up of 16 amino acids. The V end was cut by 2 bases, the J end by 4 bases, with 15 bases between. From germline, CDR1 is MDHEN and CDR2 SYDVKM. CDR3 loop: CASSLVPSGGYNEQFF. CDR3 in DNA: TGTGCCAGCAGTTTAGTTCCGAGTGGCGGATACAATGAGCAGTTCTTC.

The chain couples TRBV3-1 (or the pseudogene TRBV3-2) to TRBJ2-5, with D tentatively TRBD2 (5 bases). The CDR3 spans 14 residues. From germline, CDR1 is LGHDT and CDR2 YNNKEL (reference sequence). V lost 3 bases, J lost 3 bases, and 11 bases lay in between. For the CDR3, the DNA is TGTGCCAGCAGCCAGGAGGAGCGGAAAGAGACCCAGTACTTC. This codes for CASSQEERKETQYF.

The chain has TRBV5-1 and TRBJ1-2; D is undetermined. The V end was cut by 4 bases, the J end by 8 bases, with 12 bases between. The length of the CDR3 is 12 residues. Germline CDR1 and CDR2: SGHRS and YFSETQ. The CDR3 DNA is TGCGCCAGCAGCGCAAACTTTAACGGCTACACCTTC. Translated, it gives CASSANFNGYTF.

This clone was counted between two and nine times. The chain combines TRBV5-1 with TRBJ2-3; 8 nucleotides match TRBD1. The V gene end was trimmed by 5 bases and the J gene end by 2 bases; junction bases not matched to a gene: 16. The CDR3 runs to 18 residues. The germline CDR1 and CDR2 sequences are SGHRS and YFSETQ. The CDR3 sequence: CASSLLPSQGGITDTQYF. DNA of the CDR3: TGCGCCAGCAGTTTGTTACCCTCACAGGGGGGCATCACAGATACGCAGTATTTT.

V and J are TRBV7-2 and TRBJ2-4; D is possibly TRBD2 (7 bases). The V end was cut by 6 bases, the J end by 9 bases, with 15 bases between. The CDR3 consists of 13 residues. Germline loops: CDR1 SGHTA, CDR2 FQGNSA. The CDR3 nucleotides are TGTGCCAGCAGAAATCCAGGGGAGGGCATTCAGTACTTC. Translated: CASRNPGEGIQYF.

The chain uses TRBV6-4 and TRBJ1-5; 8 nucleotides line up with TRBD1. The CDR3 totals 18 residues. Germline loops: CDR1 MRHNA, CDR2 SNTAGT. After removal of 7 bases from V and 0 bases from J, the junction contained 14 bases not matched to a gene. In nucleotides, the CDR3 is TGTGCCAGCACTCCTCGGACAGGGAATAGGGATAGCAATCAGCCCCAGCATTTT. The encoded protein is CASTPRTGNRDSNQPQHF.

CDR3 sequence (DNA): TGCGCCAGCAGCTTGGGCCGGGACAGCTTTTACGAGCAGTACTTC. It translates to CASSLGRDSFYEQYF. The chain carries TRBV5-1 and TRBJ2-7, with 7 positions matching TRBD1. V shed 0 bases and J 4 bases; nucleotides not matched to a gene: 7. CDR3 length: 15 residues. CDR1 and CDR2 from the germline V gene are SGHRS and YFSETQ.

CDR3 in amino acids: CASSQSQGVLYGYTF. The CDR3 region has the DNA TGCGCCAGCAGCCAATCTCAGGGGGTCTTGTATGGCTACACCTTC. The rearrangement uses TRBV4-1 and TRBJ1-2; 7 nucleotides align to TRBD1. Per germline, CDR1 MGHRA and CDR2 YSYEKL. After removal of 2 bases from V and 5 bases from J, the junction contained 8 bases not matched to a gene. There are 15 residues in the CDR3.

The sample holds one count of this clone. The rearrangement joins TRBV9 to TRBJ1-3; 12 bases are shared with TRBD1. CDR1 and CDR2 (germline): SGDLS, YYNGEE. The CDR3 runs to 15 residues. Losses at the gene ends were 2 bases for V and 8 bases for J; bases not matched to a gene: 5. The CDR3 nucleotides read TGTGCCAGCAGCGTTTGGGACAGGGGGCAAGACACCATATATTTT. Its translation: CASSVWDRGQDTIYF.